The clone carrying this T cell receptor (beta chain) has more than one count but fewer than ten. The data were obtained in a study of blood T cell repertoires in COVID-19. As for the study in general: Samples taken during acute and convalescent COVID-19 were collected in the United States, Italy and Spain. Nucleic acid was either cDNA or gDNA, and it came from T cells, B-cell-depleted T cells, or PBMCs.

As processed by the authors: Estimation of nucleated cell counts relied on the amplification of reference gene primers. Measured with immunoSEQ multiplex PCR; TCRdb has only the in-frame clones, and not every one. That table is the source of V, J and clone size, and D and trimming were worked out from the DNA. The sample lists approximately 140,000 clones; around 80% were seen once. Sequenced sample: peripheral blood. The source of this sequence is a human donor with acute or convalescent COVID-19. The donor label of this sample is uncertain.

The CDR3 DNA reads as TGTGCCAGCAGAATTGTCCCCCAATCTGGGGCCAACGTCCTGACTTTC. As protein: CASRIVPQSGANVLTF. The rearrangement links TRBV5-5 to TRBJ2-6; D is undetermined. This CDR3 has 16 residues. V was clipped by 5 bases and J by 1 base, with 13 bases between them. Germline CDR1 SGHKS, CDR2 YYEKEE (reference sequence).